Listed below are T cell receptor beta chains from one sample, sequenced in a study of CD8 T cells in ankylosing spondylitis. MiXCR, run by TCRdb on the 5' RACE reads, gives a single entry per CDR3 protein. The sample includes 100,000 to 150,000 distinct CDR3 sequences, 15% to 20% of them seen just once. The source material was blood, either unsorted or a sorted T cell fraction (not recorded which). Receptor source: a male donor with ankylosing spondylitis. Both conserved end residues are part of each CDR3. A D gene is named only where the DNA matches it firmly. Rows give clone size only sometimes, using once, few, many, or a class for an expanded clone.

v_gene	j_gene	abundance	d_gene	CDR3nt	CDR3aa
TRBV4-1	TRBJ1-5	NA	NA	TGCGCCAGCAGCCAGAGTCAGCTAACCAATCAGCCCCAGCATTTT	CASSQSQLTNQPQHF
TRBV12-3/TRBV12-4	TRBJ2-7	few	NA	TGTGCCAGCAGGGGATTTGACTCCTACGAGCAGTACTTC	CASRGFDSYEQYF
TRBV29-1	TRBJ1-2	NA	TRBD1	TGCAGCGTTGAGGGTAGGGGGCTCAGCTATGGCTACACCTTC	CSVEGRGLSYGYTF
TRBV7-9	TRBJ1-5	few	TRBD1	TGTGCCAGCAGCTTAGTCTTATCGGGGACAGACAATCAGCCCCAGCATTTT	CASSLVLSGTDNQPQHF
TRBV7-9	TRBJ2-2	NA	NA	TGTGCCAGCAGCCCGTGGGAGGAACAGGACACCGGGGAGCTGTTTTTT	CASSPWEEQDTGELFF
TRBV4-1	TRBJ2-7	NA	NA	TGCGCCAGCAGCCAAGTGGGGCGACAGTACTTC	CASSQVGRQYF
TRBV28	TRBJ2-2	NA	NA	TGTGCCAGCAGTGCACCGGGACACCTTTCCCTGGACACCGGGGAGCTGTTTTTT	CASSAPGHLSLDTGELFF
TRBV2	TRBJ2-5	once	NA	TGTGCCAGCAGTGGTCTGATCGAAGAGACCCAATACTTC	CASSGLIEETQYF
TRBV12-3/TRBV12-4	TRBJ2-7	many	TRBD1	TGTGCCAGCAGTTTCTCCAGGGGGTACGAGCAGTACTTC	CASSFSRGYEQYF
TRBV11-2	TRBJ2-5	few	NA	TGTGCCAGCAGCTTAGATCCAGGGCAATGGGAGACCCAGTACTTC	CASSLDPGQWETQYF